Shown below are 13 T cell receptor beta chains from a single sample sequenced in a study of tumor-infiltrating lymphocytes in primary liver carcinoma. The source material, 20-30 mg of unsorted bulk tissue, was used to co-extract RNA and DNA. The template, 500 ng total RNA, yielded TCR beta cDNA made with a constant-region primer. For TCR beta, libraries were produced by three nested multiplex PCR rounds using slightly modified ARM-PCR. TRBV1-TRBV30 forward primers and a C-beta reverse primer were used in the first two PCR rounds, which each ran for approximately 9 cycles. MiXCR, applied by TCRdb to the multiplex PCR reads, yields one record per CDR3 protein. The sample consists of approximately 190,000 distinct CDR3 sequences, 85% of them appearing once. The sequencing input was tumor tissue from primary liver carcinoma. The receptor source for this set is a man aged 35 to 55 with primary liver carcinoma and hepatitis B virus infection.

A word on this clonotype: As the CDR3 is not closed by the conserved phenylalanine or tryptophan, this likely results from a read error. No DNA is shown, since the ends of the CDR3 on it are uncertain; the CDR3 is the one TCRdb lists. The chain uses TRBV10-3 and TRBJ1-1; the table's D call of TRBD1 was not tested on the DNA. The CDR3 numbers 16 amino acids, ends counted. CDR1 ENHRY and CDR2 SYGVKD come from the germline V gene. Here the CDR3 reads CAISESPPTHWTEDFL.

A word on this clonotype: Lacking the conserved final phenylalanine or tryptophan, this CDR3 likely reflects a read error. This CDR3 reads CASSLDLGTYNEQFL. CDR3 bases: TGTGCGAGCAGCTTAGATCTGGGGACCTACAATGAGCAGTTCTTA. The chain couples TRBV11-2 to TRBJ2-1; D is uncertain. CDR1 and CDR2 (germline): SGHAT, FQNNGV. This CDR3 spans 15 amino acids.

Note on this clonotype: The junction and the germline gene differ at one end; a read error may be behind it. The chain recombines TRBV4-2 with TRBJ2-1, with 8 bases that match TRBD1. Germline CDR1 LGHNA, CDR2 YNFKEQ. The CDR3 contains 16 residues. The DNA of the CDR3 is TGTGCCACCAGTCGACGGACAGGGTCAGGTGTCAATGAGCTGTTCTTC. This gives the protein CATSRRTGSGVNELFF.

Notes on this clonotype: The junction differs from germline at one of its ends, possibly a read error. The chain couples TRBV29-1 to TRBJ2-5; possible D gene TRBD2, 5 bases. The germline V gene encodes CDR1 SQVTM and CDR2 ANQGSEA. The CDR3 contains 13 residues. This CDR3 reads CIVEEGGQETKYF. The DNA for the CDR3 is TGCATCGTTGAAGAGGGTGGCCAAGAGACCAAGTACTTC.

V gene TRBV6-1 combines with J gene TRBJ2-1; 14 bases are shared with TRBD2. The CDR3 runs to 15 residues. Losses at the gene ends were 6 bases for V and 6 bases for J; bases not matched to a gene: 4. Germline V gives CDR1 MNHNS, CDR2 SASEGT. CDR3 amino acids: CASSGGTSGSNEQFF. The DNA for the CDR3 is TGTGCCAGCAGCGGAGGGACTAGCGGGAGCAATGAGCAGTTCTTC.

With regard to this clonotype: Possible read error: a much larger clone is one base away. The rearrangement uses TRBV28 and TRBJ1-4; tentative D call: TRBD1 (5 bases). Germline values: CDR1 MDHEN, CDR2 SYDVKM. The CDR3 spans 16 residues. CDR3 DNA: TGTGTCAGCAGTTTACGTTTAATGGGGCCGGGAGAAAAACTGTTTTTT. Amino acids: CVSSLRLMGPGEKLFF. The full variable domain, with the rest looked up from reference TRBV28 and TRBJ1-4, is DVKVTQSSRYLVKRTGEKVFLECVQDMDHENMFWYRQDPGLGLRLIYFSYDVKMKEKGDIPEGYSVSREKKERFSLILESASTNQTSMYLCVSSLRLMGPGEKLFFGSGTQLSVL.

Points on this clonotype: At one end the junction does not follow the germline gene, possibly because of a read error. The chain links TRBV29-1 to TRBJ2-3; 9 nucleotides align to TRBD1. CDR3 length equals 14 residues. Germline V gene data show CDR1 as SQVTM and CDR2 as ANQGSEA. The CDR3 DNA reads TGCGGCACACCGGGACAGGGAAGCACAGATACGCAGTGTTTT. This translates into CGTPGQGSTDTQCF.

This clonotype was counted once. Mismatch with germline at one junction end may stem from a read error. This chain joins TRBV11-2 and TRBJ2-3; perhaps TRBD2 as D (6 bases). The CDR3 consists of 17 residues. The germline V gene has CDR1 SGHAT and CDR2 FQNNGV. CDR3 protein: CATSLDPGEINTDTQYF. CDR3 DNA sequence: TGTGCCACCAGCTTAGATCCGGGGGAGATTAACACAGATACGCAGTATTTT.

Comment on this clonotype: With a much larger clone just one base away, this may be a read error. This sequence joins TRBV5-1 and TRBJ2-3, with 11 bases lining up with TRBD2. The CDR3 extends over 14 amino acids. J gave up 7 bases and V 5 bases, and 6 bases lay outside the gene matches. Germline loops: CDR1 SGHRS, CDR2 YFSETQ. The CDR3 is CASSQGLAENTQYF. In nucleotides, the CDR3 is TGCGCCAGCAGTCAGGGACTAGCGGAAAATACGCAGTATTTT. The whole variable domain, remainder taken from reference TRBV5-1 and TRBJ2-3, is KAGVTQTPRYLIKTRGQQVTLSCSPISGHRSVSWYQQTPGQGLQFLFEYFSETQRNKGNFPGRFSGRQFSNSRSEMNVSTLELGDSALYLCASSQGLAENTQYFGPGTRLTVL.

Comments on this clonotype: Mismatch with germline at one junction end may stem from a read error. This chain connects TRBV6-2 or TRBV6-3 to TRBJ1-5; the D is unclear. The CDR3 is 14 residues long. Per the germline V gene, CDR1 is MNHEY and CDR2 is SVGEGT. CDR3: CASTLVKGNKPQHF. The CDR3 region has the DNA TGTGCTAGCACCCTGGTGAAAGGGAATAAGCCCCAGCATTTT.

With regard to this clonotype: One end of the junction is discordant with germline, which a read error may explain. CDR3 sequence: CASSAALANTRYF. The CDR3 region has the DNA TGTGCCAGCAGTGCGGCACTGGCGAATACGCGGTATTTT. The rearrangement uses TRBV6-2 or TRBV6-3 and TRBJ2-3; D is uncertain. Germline CDR1 MNHEY, CDR2 SVGEGT. This CDR3 is 13 amino acids long.

A word on this clonotype: The junction shows a germline mismatch at one end, possibly a read error. The gene calls are TRBV5-4 and TRBJ2-2, with 7 bases fitting TRBD2. Germline CDR1 is SGHNT and CDR2 is YYREEE (reference sequence). The CDR3 spans 16 residues. In DNA, the CDR3 is TGTGCCAGCAGCTTGAACGGCGGGAGACTGGGCGGGGAGTTGTATTTT. Protein: CASSLNGGRLGGELYF.

Remarks on this clonotype: The conserved final phenylalanine or tryptophan is absent from the CDR3, which likely points to a read error. No DNA is shown, since the ends of the CDR3 on it are uncertain; the CDR3 is the one TCRdb lists. This chain links TRBV6-5 with TRBJ2-7; the table's D call of TRBD2 was not tested on the DNA. Germline CDR1 MNHEY, CDR2 SVGAGI. The CDR3 comprises 13 residues, both ends counted. The chain's CDR3 is CASIRLVGGEEYL.